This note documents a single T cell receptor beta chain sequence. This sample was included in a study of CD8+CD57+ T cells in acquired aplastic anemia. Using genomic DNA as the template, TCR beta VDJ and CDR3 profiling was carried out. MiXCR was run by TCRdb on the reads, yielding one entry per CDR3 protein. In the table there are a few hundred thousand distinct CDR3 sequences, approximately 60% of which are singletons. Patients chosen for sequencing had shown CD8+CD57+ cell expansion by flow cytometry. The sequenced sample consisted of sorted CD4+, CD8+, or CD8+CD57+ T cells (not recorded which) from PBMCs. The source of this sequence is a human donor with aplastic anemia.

The CDR3 coding sequence is TGCAGTGCTTGGACTAGCGGGGGGGCCGATACGCAGTATTTT. Encoded protein: CSAWTSGGADTQYF. The gene calls are TRBV20-1 and TRBJ2-3; TRBD2 aligns across 15 bases. This CDR3 spans 14 amino acids. J lost 6 bases, V lost 5 bases, and 3 bases had no gene match. CDR1 is DFQATT and CDR2 is SNEGSKA in the germline V gene (reference sequence).